The clone carrying this TCR beta chain was recorded many times. Time point noted: patch test 2, 6 weeks after DPC sensitization. The treatment is: therapeutic diphenylcyclopropenone sensitization with weekly scalp DPC. It was from unfractionated whole blood that total RNA was extracted. The data stem from a study of human T cells and chemical hapten exposure. Whole-study context: Throughout a study of approximately 5 months, patients underwent weekly scalp administration of diphenylcyclopropenone doses.

The CDR3 is 17 amino acids. V trimming: 2 bases; J trimming: 7 bases; junction bases outside the gene matches: 11. TCRdb used MiXCR to reprocess the RACE reads, holding one entry per CDR3 protein. The sample lists around 42,000 distinct CDR3 sequences, approximately 9.5% occurring once. The sample here was whole blood, taken in connection with sensitization to the hapten diphenylcyclopropenone (DPC). V and J are TRBV23-1 and TRBJ2-1; 10 bases agree with TRBD2. TRBV23-1 is an ORF for which the function is uncertain. The source is a young woman with alopecia areata. Some clones in this sample may be carry-over from other donors' samples. For the CDR3, the DNA is TGCGCCAGCAGTCAACTACCTGAGCGGGGGGGCCGGAATGAGCAGTTCTTC. Translating it yields CASSQLPERGGRNEQFF.